This T cell receptor (beta chain) was found in a study of CD8+ T cells in alopecia areata. This clone occurred once. V dropped 7 bases and J dropped 7; count of bases not matched to a gene: 14. Per germline, CDR1 SQVTM and CDR2 ANQGSEA. The CDR3 has 14 residues. Following RNA extraction, reverse transcription yielded cDNA that acted as the sequencing template. Measured with immunoSEQ multiplex PCR; TCRdb has only the in-frame clones, and not every one. The data hold 150,000 or so clones, with about 60% observed a single time. The sequencing here drew on CD4+ T cells sorted from blood, taken at week 0. This clonotype was sampled from a human donor with alopecia areata. The V gene is TRBV29-1, the J gene TRBJ2-5; 8 nucleotides agree with TRBD1. The DNA for the CDR3 is TGCAGCGGCATCATGGGACAGGCCCTAGGGACCCAGTACTTC. As protein: CSGIMGQALGTQYF.